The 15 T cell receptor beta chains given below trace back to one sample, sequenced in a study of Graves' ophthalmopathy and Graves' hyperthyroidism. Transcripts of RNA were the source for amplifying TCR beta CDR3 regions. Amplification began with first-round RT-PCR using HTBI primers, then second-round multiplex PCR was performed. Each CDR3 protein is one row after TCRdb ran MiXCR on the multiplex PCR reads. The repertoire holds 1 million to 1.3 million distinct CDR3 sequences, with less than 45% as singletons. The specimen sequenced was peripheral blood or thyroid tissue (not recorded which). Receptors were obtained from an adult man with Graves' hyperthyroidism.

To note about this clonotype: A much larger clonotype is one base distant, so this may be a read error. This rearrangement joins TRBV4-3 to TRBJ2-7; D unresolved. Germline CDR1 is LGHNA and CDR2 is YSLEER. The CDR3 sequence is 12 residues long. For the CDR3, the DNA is TGCGCCAACAGCCAGGCGGACCACGAGCAGTACTTC. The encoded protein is CANSQADHEQYF.

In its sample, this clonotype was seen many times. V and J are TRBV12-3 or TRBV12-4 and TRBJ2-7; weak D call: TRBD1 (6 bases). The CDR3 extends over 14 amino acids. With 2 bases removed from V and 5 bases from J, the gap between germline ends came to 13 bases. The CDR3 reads CASSLPVRGDEQYF. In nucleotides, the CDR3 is TGTGCCAGCAGTTTACCCGTCAGGGGAGACGAGCAGTACTTC.

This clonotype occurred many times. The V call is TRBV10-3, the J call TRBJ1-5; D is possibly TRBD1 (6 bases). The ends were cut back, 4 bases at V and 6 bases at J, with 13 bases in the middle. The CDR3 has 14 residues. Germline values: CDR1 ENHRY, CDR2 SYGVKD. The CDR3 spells CAISAAGAVQPQHF. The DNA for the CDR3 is TGTGCCATCAGTGCTGCAGGGGCTGTTCAGCCCCAGCATTTT.

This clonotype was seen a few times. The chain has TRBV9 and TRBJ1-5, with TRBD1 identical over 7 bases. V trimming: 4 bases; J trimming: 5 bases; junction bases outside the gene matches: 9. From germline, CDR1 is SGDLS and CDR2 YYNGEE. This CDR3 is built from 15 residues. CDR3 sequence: CASSSQGRGDQPQHF. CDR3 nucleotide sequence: TGTGCCAGCAGCTCACAGGGGAGGGGGGATCAGCCCCAGCATTTT.

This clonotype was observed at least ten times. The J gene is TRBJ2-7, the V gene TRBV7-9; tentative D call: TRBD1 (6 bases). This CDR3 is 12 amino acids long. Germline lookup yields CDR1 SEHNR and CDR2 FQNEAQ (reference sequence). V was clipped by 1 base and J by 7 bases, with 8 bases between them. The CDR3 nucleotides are TGTGCCAGCAGCTTAGTCGACAGGGAGCAGTACTTC. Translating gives CASSLVDREQYF.

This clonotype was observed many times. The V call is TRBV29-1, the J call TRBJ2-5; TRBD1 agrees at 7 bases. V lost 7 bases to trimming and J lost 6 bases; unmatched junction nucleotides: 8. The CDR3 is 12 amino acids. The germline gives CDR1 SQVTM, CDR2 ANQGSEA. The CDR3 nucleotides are TGCAGCGCCCGGGACAGTTGGCAGACCCAGTACTTC. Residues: CSARDSWQTQYF.

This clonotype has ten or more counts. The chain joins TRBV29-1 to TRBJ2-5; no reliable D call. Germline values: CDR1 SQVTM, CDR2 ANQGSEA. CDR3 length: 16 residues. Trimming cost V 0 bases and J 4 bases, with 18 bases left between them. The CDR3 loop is CSVEDLAFTALETQYF. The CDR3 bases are TGCAGCGTTGAAGATCTTGCTTTCACGGCGTTAGAGACCCAGTACTTC.

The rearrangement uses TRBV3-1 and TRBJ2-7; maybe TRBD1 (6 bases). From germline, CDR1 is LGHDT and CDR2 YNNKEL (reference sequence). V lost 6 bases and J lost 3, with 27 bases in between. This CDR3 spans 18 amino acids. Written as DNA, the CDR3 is TGTGCCAGCAGAGACAACTCACCGACAGGTCCGAACGGCTACGAGCAGTACTTC. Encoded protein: CASRDNSPTGPNGYEQYF.

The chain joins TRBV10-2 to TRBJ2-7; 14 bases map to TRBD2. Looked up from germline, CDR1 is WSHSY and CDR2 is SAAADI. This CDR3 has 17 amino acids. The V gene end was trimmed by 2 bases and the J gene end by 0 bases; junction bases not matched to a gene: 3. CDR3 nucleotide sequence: TGCGCCAGCAGTGAGCCGGGGACTAGCGGGAGCTCCTACGAGCAGTACTTC. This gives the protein CASSEPGTSGSSYEQYF.

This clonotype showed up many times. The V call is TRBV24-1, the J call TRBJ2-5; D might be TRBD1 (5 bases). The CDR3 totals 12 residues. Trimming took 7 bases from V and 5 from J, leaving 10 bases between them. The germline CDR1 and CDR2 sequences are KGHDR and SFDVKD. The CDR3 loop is CATSLGDETQYF. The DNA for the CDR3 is TGTGCCACCAGCTTAGGGGATGAGACCCAGTACTTC.

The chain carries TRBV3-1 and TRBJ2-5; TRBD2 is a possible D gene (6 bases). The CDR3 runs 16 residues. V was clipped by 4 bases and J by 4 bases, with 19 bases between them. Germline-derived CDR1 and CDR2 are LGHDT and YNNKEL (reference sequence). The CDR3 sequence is CASSPQRLGLAETQYF. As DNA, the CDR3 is TGTGCCAGCAGCCCCCAGCGACTAGGACTTGCAGAGACCCAGTACTTC.

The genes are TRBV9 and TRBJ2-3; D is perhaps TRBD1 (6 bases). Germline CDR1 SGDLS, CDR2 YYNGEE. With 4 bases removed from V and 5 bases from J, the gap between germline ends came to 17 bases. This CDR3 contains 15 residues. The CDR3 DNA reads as TGTGCCAGCAGCCAAGAAGCAGGGGTAGTAGATACGCAGTATTTT. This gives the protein CASSQEAGVVDTQYF. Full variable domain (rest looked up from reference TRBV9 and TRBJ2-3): DSGVTQTPKHLITATGQRVTLRCSPRSGDLSVYWYQQSLDQGLQFLIQYYNGEERAKGNILERFSAQQFPDLHSELNLSSLELGDSALYFCASSQEAGVVDTQYFGPGTRLTVL.

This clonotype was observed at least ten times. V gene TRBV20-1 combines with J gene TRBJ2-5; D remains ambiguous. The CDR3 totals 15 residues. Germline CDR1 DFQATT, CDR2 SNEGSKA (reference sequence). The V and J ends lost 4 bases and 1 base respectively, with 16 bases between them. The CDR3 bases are TGCAGTGCTAATGGCCTAGTTCCAACCCAAGAGACCCAGTACTTC. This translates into CSANGLVPTQETQYF.

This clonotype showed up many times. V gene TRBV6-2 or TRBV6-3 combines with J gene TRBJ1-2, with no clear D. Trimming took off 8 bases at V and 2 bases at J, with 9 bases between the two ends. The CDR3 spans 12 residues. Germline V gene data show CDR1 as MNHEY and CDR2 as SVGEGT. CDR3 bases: TGTGCCAGCGACGGATACAACTATGGCTACACCTTC. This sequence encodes CASDGYNYGYTF.

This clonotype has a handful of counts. CDR3 nucleotides: TGTGCCAGCAGTTCCGGGACACCAGGTGGCTACGAGCAGTACTTC. It specifies CASSSGTPGGYEQYF. The V call is TRBV7-2, the J call TRBJ2-7; D perhaps matches TRBD1 (6 bases). Per germline, CDR1 SGHTA and CDR2 FQGNSA. The CDR3 covers 15 residues. Trimming removed 6 bases at V and 3 bases at J, with 18 bases between.